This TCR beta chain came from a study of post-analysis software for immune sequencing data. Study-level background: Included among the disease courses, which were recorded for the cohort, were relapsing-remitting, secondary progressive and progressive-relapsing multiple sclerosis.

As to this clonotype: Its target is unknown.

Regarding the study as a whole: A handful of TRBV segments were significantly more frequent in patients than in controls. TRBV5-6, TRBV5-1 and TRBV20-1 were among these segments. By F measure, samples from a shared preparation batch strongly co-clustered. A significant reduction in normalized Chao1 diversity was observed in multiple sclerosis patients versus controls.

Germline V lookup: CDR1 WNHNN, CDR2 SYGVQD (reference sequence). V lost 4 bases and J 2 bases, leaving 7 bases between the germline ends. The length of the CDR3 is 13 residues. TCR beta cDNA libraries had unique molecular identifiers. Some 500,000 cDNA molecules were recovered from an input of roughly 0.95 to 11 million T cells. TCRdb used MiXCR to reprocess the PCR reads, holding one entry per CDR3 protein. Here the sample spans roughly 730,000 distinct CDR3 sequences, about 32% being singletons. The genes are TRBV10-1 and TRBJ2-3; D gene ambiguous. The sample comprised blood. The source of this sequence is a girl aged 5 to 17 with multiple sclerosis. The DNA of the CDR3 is TGCGCCAGCAGTGTACGGCCCACAGATACGCAGTATTTT. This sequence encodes CASSVRPTDTQYF.